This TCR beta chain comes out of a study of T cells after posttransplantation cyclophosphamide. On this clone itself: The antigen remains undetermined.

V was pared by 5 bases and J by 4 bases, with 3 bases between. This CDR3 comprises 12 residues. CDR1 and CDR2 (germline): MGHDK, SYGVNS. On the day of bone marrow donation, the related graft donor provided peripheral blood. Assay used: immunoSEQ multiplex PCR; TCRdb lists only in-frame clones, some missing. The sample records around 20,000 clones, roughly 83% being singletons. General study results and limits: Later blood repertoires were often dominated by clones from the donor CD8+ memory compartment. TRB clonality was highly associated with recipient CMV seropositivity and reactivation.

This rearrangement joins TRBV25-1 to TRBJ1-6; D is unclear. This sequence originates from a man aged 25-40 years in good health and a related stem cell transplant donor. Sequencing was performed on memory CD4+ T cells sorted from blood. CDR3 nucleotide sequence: TGTGCCAGCAGTACTTATAATTCACCCCTCCACTTT. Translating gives CASSTYNSPLHF.